This record looks at one TCR beta chain sequence and its context. The antigen is unknown. The sample comes from a study of T cells after posttransplantation cyclophosphamide. Study-wide points: Donor CD8+ memory clones often dominated recipient blood repertoires at later times. Recipient CMV seropositivity and CMV reactivation strongly tracked TRB clonality.

The related graft donor's blood sample was taken on the day of bone marrow donation. Repertoires were generated with immunoSEQ multiplex PCR, while TCRdb's copy carries only in-frame clones and drops some. The sample records 7,800 or so clones, 91% being singletons. V was pared by 3 bases and J by 4 bases, with 2 bases of the junction left unmatched. The CDR3 consists of 14 residues. Germline V lookup: CDR1 LNHDA, CDR2 SQIVND (reference sequence). The sample taken for sequencing was CD4+ T cells sorted from blood. This chain uses TRBV19 with TRBJ2-2; 7 bases fit TRBD2. The TCR comes from a woman aged 50 to 60 in good health and a related stem cell transplant donor. CDR3 amino acids: CASSIGTITGELFF. The DNA for the CDR3 is TGTGCCAGTAGTATCGGGACTATCACCGGGGAGCTGTTTTTT.